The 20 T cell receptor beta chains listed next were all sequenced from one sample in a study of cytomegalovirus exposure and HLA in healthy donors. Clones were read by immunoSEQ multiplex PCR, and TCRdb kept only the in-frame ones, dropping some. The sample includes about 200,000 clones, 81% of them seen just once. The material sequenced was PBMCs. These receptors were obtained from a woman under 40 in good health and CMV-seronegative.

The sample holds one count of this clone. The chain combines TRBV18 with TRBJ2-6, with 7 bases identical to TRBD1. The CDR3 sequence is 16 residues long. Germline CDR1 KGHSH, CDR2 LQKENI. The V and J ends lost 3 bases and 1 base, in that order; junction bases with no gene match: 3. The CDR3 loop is CASSPQGQSGANVLTF. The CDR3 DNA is TGTGCCAGCTCACCCCAGGGACAGTCTGGGGCCAACGTCCTGACTTTC.

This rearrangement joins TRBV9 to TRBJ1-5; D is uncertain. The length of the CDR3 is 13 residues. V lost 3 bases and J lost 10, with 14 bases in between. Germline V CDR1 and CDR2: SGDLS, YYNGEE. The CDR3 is CASSAGSWEPQHF. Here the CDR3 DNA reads TGTGCCAGCAGCGCGGGGAGTTGGGAACCCCAGCATTTT.

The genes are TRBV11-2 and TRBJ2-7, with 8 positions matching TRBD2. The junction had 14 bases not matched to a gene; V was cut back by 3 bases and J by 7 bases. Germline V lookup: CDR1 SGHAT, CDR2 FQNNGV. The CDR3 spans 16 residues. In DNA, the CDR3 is TGTGCCAGCAGCTTTCCCCGGCAAGCGGGAGTGCTTGAGCAGTACTTC. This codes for CASSFPRQAGVLEQYF. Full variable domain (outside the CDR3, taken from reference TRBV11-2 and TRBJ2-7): EAGVAQSPRYKIIEKRQSVAFWCNPISGHATLYWYQQILGQGPKLLIQFQNNGVVDDSQLPKDRFSAERLKGVDSTLKIQPAKLEDSAVYLCASSFPRQAGVLEQYFGPGTRLTVT.

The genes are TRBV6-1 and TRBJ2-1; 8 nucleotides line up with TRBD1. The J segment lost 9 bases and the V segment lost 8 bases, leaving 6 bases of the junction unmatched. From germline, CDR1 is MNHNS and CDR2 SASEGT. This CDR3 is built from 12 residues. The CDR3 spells CASRITGGEQFF. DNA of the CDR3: TGTGCCAGCCGCATTACAGGGGGTGAGCAGTTCTTC.

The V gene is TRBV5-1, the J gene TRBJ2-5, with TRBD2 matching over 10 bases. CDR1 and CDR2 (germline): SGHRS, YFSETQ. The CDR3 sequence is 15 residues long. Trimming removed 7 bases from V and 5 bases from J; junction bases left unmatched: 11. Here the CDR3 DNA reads TGCGCCAGCGGAATTACTAGCGGGGTGGCCGAGACCCAGTACTTC. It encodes CASGITSGVAETQYF.

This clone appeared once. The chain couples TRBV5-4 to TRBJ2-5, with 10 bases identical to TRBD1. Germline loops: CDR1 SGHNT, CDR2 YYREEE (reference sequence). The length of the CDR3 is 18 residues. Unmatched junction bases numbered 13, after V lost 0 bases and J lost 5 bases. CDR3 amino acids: CASSLAGGGGQGMETQYF. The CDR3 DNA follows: TGTGCCAGCAGCTTGGCCGGGGGTGGGGGACAGGGGATGGAGACCCAGTACTTC.

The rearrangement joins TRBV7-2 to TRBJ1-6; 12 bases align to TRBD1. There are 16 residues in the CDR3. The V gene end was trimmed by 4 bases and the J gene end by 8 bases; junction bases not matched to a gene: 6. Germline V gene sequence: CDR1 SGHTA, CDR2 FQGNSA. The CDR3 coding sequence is TGTGCCAGCAGCTCAACGGGACAGGGGGCTTATTCACCCCTCCACTTT. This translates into CASSSTGQGAYSPLHF.

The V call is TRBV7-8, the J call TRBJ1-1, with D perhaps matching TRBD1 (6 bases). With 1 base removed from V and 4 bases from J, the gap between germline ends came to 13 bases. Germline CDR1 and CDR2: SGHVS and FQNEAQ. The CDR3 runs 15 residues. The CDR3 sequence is CASSLEFRGGTEAFF. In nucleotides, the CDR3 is TGTGCCAGCAGCTTAGAGTTTAGGGGGGGCACTGAAGCTTTCTTT.

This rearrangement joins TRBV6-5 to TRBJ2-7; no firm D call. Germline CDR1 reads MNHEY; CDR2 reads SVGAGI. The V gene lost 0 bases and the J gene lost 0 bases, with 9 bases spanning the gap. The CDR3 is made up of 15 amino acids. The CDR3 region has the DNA TGTGCCAGCAGTTACTCGGCTAGAGCCTCCTACGAGCAGTACTTC. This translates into CASSYSARASYEQYF.

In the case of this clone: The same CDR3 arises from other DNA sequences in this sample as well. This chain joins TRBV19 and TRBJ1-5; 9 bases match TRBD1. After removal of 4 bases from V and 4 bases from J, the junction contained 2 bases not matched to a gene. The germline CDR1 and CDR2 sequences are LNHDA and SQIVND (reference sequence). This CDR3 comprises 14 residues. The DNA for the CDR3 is TGTGCCAGTAGTAGACAGGGGGGAAATCAGCCCCAGCATTTT. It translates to CASSRQGGNQPQHF.

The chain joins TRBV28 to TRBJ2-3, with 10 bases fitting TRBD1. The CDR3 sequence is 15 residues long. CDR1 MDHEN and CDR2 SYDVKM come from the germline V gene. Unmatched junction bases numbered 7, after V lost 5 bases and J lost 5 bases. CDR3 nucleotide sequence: TGTGCCAGCAGTGCCAGACAGGGGGCAATAGATACGCAGTATTTT. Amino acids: CASSARQGAIDTQYF.

The CDR3 loop reads CSVVLVRYNEQFF. The CDR3 DNA reads TGCAGCGTTGTTCTAGTTCGCTACAATGAGCAGTTCTTC. The chain recombines TRBV29-1 with TRBJ2-1; unclear D gene. Germline-derived CDR1 and CDR2 are SQVTM and ANQGSEA. The V end lost 4 bases, the J end lost 3 bases, and 10 bases lay between the germline ends. The CDR3 runs to 13 residues.

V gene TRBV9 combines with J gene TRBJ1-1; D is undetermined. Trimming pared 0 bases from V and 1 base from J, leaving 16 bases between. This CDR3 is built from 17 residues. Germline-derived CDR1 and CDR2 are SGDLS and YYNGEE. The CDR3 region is CASSVGEQEHGNTEAFF. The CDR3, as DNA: TGTGCCAGCAGCGTAGGGGAGCAGGAACATGGGAACACTGAAGCTTTCTTT.

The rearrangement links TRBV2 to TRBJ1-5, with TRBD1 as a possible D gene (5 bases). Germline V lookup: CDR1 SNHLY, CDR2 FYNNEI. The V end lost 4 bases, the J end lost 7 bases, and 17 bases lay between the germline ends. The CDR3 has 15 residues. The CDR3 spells CASSGRGEVWQPQHF. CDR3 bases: TGTGCCAGCAGTGGTAGAGGGGAGGTTTGGCAGCCCCAGCATTTT.

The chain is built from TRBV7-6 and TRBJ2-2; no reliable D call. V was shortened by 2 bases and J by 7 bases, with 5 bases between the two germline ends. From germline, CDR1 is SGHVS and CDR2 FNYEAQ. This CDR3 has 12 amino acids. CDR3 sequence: CASSLSIGELFF. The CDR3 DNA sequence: TGTGCCAGCAGCTTATCTATCGGGGAGCTGTTTTTT.

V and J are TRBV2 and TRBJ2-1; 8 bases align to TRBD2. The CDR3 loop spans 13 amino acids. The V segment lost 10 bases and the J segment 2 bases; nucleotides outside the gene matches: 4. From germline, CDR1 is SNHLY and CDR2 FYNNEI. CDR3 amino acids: CATLAGPYNEQFF. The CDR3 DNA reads TGTGCCACCTTAGCGGGGCCCTACAATGAGCAGTTCTTC.

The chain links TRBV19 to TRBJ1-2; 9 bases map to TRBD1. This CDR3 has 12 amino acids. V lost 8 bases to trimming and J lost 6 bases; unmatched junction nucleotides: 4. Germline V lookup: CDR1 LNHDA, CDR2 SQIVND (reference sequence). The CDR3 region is CASSRDRDGYTF. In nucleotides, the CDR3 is TGTGCCAGTTCCCGGGACAGGGATGGCTACACCTTC.

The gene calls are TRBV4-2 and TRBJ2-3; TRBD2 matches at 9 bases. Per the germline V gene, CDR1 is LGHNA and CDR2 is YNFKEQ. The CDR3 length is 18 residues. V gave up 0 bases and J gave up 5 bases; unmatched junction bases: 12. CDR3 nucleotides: TGTGCCAGCAGCCAAGATAAGGGGGTAGCGGGGGCTGGAGATACGCAGTATTTT. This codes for CASSQDKGVAGAGDTQYF.

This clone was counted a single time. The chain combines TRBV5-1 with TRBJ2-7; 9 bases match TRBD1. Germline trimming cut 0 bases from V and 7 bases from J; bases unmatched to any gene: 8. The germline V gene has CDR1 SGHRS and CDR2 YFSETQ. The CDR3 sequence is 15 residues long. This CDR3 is CASSLAGQGGREQYF. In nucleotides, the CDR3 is TGCGCCAGCAGCTTGGCGGGACAGGGAGGGAGGGAGCAGTACTTC.

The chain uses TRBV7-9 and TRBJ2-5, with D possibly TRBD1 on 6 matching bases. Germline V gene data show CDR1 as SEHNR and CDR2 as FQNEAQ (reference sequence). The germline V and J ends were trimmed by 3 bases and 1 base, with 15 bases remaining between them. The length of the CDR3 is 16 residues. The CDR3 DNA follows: TGTGCCAGCAGCTTTGGACAGAGTTCTACCCAAGAGACCCAGTACTTC. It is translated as CASSFGQSSTQETQYF.